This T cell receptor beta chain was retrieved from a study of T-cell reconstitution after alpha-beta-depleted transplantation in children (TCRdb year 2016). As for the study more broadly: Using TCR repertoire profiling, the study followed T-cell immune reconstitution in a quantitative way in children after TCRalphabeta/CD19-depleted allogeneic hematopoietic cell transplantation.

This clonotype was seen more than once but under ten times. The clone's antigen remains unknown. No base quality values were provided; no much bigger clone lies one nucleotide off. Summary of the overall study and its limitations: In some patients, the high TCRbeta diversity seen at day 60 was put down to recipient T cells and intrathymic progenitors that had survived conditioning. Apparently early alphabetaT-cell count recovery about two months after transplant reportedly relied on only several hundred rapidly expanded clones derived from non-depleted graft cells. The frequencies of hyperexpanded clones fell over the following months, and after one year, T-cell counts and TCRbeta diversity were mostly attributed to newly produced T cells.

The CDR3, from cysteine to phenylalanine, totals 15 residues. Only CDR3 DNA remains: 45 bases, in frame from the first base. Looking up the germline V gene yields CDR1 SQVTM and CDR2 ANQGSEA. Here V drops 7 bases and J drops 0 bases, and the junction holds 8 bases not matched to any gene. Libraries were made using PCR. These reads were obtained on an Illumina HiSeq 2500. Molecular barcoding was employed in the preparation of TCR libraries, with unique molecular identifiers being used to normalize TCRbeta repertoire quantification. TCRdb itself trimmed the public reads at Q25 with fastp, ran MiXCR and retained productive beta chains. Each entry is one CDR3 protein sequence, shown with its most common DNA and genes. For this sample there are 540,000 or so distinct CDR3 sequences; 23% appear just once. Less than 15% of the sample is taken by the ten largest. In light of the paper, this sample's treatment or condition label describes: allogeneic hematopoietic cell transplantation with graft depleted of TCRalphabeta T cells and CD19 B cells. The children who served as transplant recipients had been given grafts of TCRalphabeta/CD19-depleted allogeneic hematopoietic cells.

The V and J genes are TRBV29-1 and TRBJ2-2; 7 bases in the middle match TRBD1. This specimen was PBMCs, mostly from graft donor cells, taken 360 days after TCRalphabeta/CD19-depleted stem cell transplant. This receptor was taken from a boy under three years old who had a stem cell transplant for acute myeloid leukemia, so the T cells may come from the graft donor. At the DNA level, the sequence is TGCAGCGCCCTAGACAGGGCCGCGAACACCGGGGAGCTGTTTTTT. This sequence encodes CSALDRAANTGELFF.